This T cell receptor (beta chain) emerged from a study of blood T cell repertoires in COVID-19. Study context: COVID-19 samples collected from the United States, Italy and Spain covered acute and convalescent phases. PBMCs, B-cell-depleted T cells, or T cells provided the cDNA or gDNA that made up the material.

Per the original methods: Amplifying reference gene primers gave estimates of nucleated cell counts. Generated by immunoSEQ multiplex PCR, the TCRdb table keeps only in-frame clones and is missing some. V and J calls and clone size are those listed in that table; D and trimming were worked out from the DNA. Of about 190,000 clones listed, roughly four fifths are singletons. Trimming removed 0 bases at V and 0 bases at J, with 9 bases between. The germline CDR1 and CDR2 sequences are MGHDK and SYGVNS. This CDR3 has 15 amino acids. The specimen sequenced was peripheral blood. The receptor comes from a woman in her forties or fifties with acute or convalescent COVID-19. The V gene is TRBV25-1, the J gene TRBJ2-7; D gene unclear. CDR3 protein: CASSEYPGPSYEQYF. The CDR3, as DNA: TGTGCCAGCAGTGAATATCCAGGTCCCTCCTACGAGCAGTACTTC.